This T cell receptor beta chain was captured by sequencing in a study of T-cell reconstitution after alpha-beta-depleted transplantation in children. This clonotype was found a few times. The CDR3 is 12 amino acids. The germline CDR1 and CDR2 sequences are MGHDK and SYGVNS. The germline V and J ends were trimmed by 3 bases and 11 bases, with 8 bases remaining between them. Preparation of the TCRbeta library involved a method that used unique molecular identifiers. TCRdb recomputed calls from the PCR reads with MiXCR, one row per CDR3 protein. The sample yields about 410,000 distinct CDR3 sequences, roughly 20% seen once.

The V call is TRBV25-1, the J call TRBJ1-6; D uncertain. The sequenced sample was PBMCs from the stem cell graft donor, obtained from the stem cell graft. The receptor's source is a human donor who donated a stem cell graft to a child with acute myeloid leukemia. The CDR3 DNA reads TGTGCCAGCAGTGATCCGCAAACACCCCTCCACTTT. Translated: CASSDPQTPLHF.